The entry below describes one T cell receptor beta chain. Its antigen is undetermined. The sample is drawn from a study of somatic mutations in cytotoxic T cells in rheumatoid arthritis. Notes on the study in general: Just what the expanded CD8+ clones targeted, in terms of antigens, remained unknown.

Sequenced by immunoSEQ multiplex PCR; TCRdb stores in-frame clones only, minus some. The sample has about 18,000 clones, about four fifths seen once. The receptor comes from a woman in her forties or fifties in good health. Sequencing was done on a sample of CD8+ T cells sorted from blood.

The CDR3 sequence: CASSPGTSGAGPKNIQYF. CDR3 nucleotide sequence: TGTGCCAGCAGCCCTGGGACTAGCGGCGCGGGGCCCAAAAACATTCAGTACTTC. This chain joins TRBV7-9 and TRBJ2-4; the match to TRBD2 covers 11 bases. CDR3 length: 18 amino acids. Germline V gene data show CDR1 as SEHNR and CDR2 as FQNEAQ (reference sequence). V shed 5 bases, J shed 2 bases, and the junction held 11 bases outside the gene matches.